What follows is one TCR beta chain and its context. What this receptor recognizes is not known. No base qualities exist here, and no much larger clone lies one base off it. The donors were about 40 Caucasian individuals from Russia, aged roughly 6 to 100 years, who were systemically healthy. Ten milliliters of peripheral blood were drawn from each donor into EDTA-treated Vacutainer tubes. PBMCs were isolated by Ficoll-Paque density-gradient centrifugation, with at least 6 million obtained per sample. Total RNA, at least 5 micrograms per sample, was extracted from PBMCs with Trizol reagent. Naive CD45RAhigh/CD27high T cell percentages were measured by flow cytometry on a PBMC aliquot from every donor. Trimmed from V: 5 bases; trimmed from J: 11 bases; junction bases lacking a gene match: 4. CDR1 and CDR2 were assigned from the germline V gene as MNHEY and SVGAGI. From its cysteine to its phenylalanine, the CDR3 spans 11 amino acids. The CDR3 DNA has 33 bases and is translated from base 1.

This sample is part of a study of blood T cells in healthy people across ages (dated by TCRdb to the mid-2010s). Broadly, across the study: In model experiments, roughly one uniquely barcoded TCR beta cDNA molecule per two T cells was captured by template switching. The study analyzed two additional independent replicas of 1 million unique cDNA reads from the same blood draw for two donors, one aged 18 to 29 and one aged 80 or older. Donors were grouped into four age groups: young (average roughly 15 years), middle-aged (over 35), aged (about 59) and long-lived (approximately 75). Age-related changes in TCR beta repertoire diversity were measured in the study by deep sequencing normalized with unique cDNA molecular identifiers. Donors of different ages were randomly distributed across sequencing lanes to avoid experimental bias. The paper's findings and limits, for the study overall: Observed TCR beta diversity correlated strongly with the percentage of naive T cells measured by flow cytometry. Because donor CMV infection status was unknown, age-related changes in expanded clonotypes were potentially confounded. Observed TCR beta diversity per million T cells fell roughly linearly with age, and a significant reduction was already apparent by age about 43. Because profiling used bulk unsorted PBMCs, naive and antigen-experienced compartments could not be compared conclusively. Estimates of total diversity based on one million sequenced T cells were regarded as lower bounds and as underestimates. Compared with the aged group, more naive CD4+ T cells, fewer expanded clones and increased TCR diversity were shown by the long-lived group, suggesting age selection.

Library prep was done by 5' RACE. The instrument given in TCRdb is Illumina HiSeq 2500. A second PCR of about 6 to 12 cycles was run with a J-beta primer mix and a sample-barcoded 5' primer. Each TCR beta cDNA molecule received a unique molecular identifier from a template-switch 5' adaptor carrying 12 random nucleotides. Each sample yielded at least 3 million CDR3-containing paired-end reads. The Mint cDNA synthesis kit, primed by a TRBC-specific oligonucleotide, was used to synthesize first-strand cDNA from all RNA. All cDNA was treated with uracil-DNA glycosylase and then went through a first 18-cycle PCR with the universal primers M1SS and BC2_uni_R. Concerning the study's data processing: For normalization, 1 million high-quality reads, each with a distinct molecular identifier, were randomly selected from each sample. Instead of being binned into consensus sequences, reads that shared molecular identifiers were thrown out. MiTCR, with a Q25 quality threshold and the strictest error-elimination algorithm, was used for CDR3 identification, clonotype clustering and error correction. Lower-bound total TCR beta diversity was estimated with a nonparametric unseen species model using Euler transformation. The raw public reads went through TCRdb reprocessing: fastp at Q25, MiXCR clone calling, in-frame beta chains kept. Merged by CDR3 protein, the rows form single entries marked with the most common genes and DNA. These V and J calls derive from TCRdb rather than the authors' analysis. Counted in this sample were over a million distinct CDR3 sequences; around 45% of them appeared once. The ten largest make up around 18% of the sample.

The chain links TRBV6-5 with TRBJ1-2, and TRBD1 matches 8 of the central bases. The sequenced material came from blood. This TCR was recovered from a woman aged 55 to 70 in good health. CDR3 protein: CASSDRDRYTF. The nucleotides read TGTGCCAGCAGTGACCGGGACAGGTACACCTTC.